This TCR beta chain was profiled in a study of T-cell memory formation after mild COVID-19. Across the whole study: Clusters of TCRs were largely donor specific.

Findings and limits, study-wide: Contracting CD4+ clones were located mainly in CM and EM, and CD8+ clones in EMRA.

TCRdb reprocessed the 5' RACE reads via MiXCR and lists one record per CDR3 protein. The sample gives about 620,000 distinct CDR3 sequences, 18% of which show up once; about 11% is in the top ten. CDR1 DFQATT and CDR2 SNEGSKA come from the germline V gene (reference sequence). V was cut by 1 base and J by 4 bases, with 25 bases left in between. CDR3 length: 18 amino acids. Comment on this clonotype: The antigen is not known.

The J gene is TRBJ1-2, the V gene TRBV20-1; D is perhaps TRBD1 (6 bases). This clonotype originated in an adult woman who had mild COVID-19 (a few samples of this study predate the infection). Cell type and time point are not known. The sequenced material came from PBMCs or a T cell subset sorted from them (not recorded which). CDR3 in amino acids: CSARALVHVRGSSYGYTF. The CDR3 region has the DNA TGCAGTGCTAGAGCACTGGTCCACGTCAGGGGAAGCAGCTATGGCTACACCTTC.